Below, 11 T cell receptor beta chains from the same sample are listed, as sequenced in a study of T cells in Graves' hyperthyroidism and ophthalmopathy. Amplification of TCR beta CDR3 regions used RNA as the template. An initial round of RT-PCR targeting the TCR CDR3 relied on the HTBI primer set. TCRdb processed the multiplex PCR reads anew with MiXCR; each CDR3 protein has one entry. In the table there are about 500,000 distinct CDR3 sequences, approximately 17% of which are singletons. The source material was blood. These receptors were obtained from a woman between 18 and 29 years old with Graves' ophthalmopathy.

This clonotype was seen many times. V is TRBV18 and J is TRBJ1-2; 7 bases line up with TRBD1. The CDR3 length is 14 residues. Germline trimming cut 2 bases from V and 8 bases from J; bases unmatched to any gene: 8. The germline V gene has CDR1 KGHSH and CDR2 LQKENI. This CDR3 is CASSPTDRKKGYTF. The CDR3 nucleotides read TGTGCCAGCTCACCAACGGACAGGAAAAAGGGCTACACCTTC.

This clonotype has only a few counts. A read error is possible here, since a much larger clone lies one base away. The genes are TRBV30 and TRBJ1-1; 7 nucleotides line up with TRBD1. CDR1 and CDR2 (germline): GTSNPN, SVGIG (reference sequence). The V and J ends lost 4 bases and 1 base, in that order; junction bases with no gene match: 6. CDR3 length equals 14 residues. CDR3 DNA sequence: TGTGCCTGGACCTCGACAGGGCCGAACACTGAAGCTTTCTTT. Translating gives CAWTSTGPNTEAFF.

This clonotype appeared many times. The chain uses TRBV7-9 and TRBJ1-2; a weak D match, TRBD1 (6 bases). This CDR3 region has 15 residues. Trimming left V 5 bases short and J 0 bases short, with 13 bases between. Germline lookup yields CDR1 SEHNR and CDR2 FQNEAQ (reference sequence). The CDR3, as DNA: TGTGCCAGCAGCCTCGGGACATCAGCTAACTATGGCTACACCTTC. Translated, it gives CASSLGTSANYGYTF.

This clonotype was picked up many times. The chain joins TRBV6-1 to TRBJ1-1; D is ambiguous. Looked up from germline, CDR1 is MNHNS and CDR2 is SASEGT. Trimming stripped 6 bases from V and 2 bases from J, with 7 bases between. CDR3 length equals 12 residues. CDR3 sequence (DNA): TGTGCCAGCAGCCCAACTAACACTGAAGCTTTCTTT. Protein product: CASSPTNTEAFF.

This clonotype was found many times. V and J are TRBV12-3 or TRBV12-4 and TRBJ2-7; 8 bases map to TRBD1. This CDR3 has 17 amino acids. With V trimmed by 1 base and J by 2 bases, 10 bases remained unmatched. CDR3 region: CASSLDRRYRGTYEQYF. The DNA for the CDR3 is TGTGCCAGCAGTTTAGATAGGAGGTACAGGGGGACCTACGAGCAGTACTTC.

This clonotype has ten or more counts. This chain links TRBV20-1 with TRBJ2-1; D uncertain. The CDR3 consists of 12 residues. Germline CDR1 DFQATT, CDR2 SNEGSKA (reference sequence). V was shortened by 3 bases and J by 8 bases, with 11 bases between the two germline ends. The CDR3 DNA reads as TGCAGTGCTAGGCCGGGTGGGGATGAGCAGTTCTTC. Translating it yields CSARPGGDEQFF.

The gene calls are TRBV19 and TRBJ1-1; D is undetermined. V was shortened by 1 base and J by 10 bases, with 10 bases between the two germline ends. The CDR3 loop spans 12 amino acids. The germline V gene encodes CDR1 LNHDA and CDR2 SQIVND (reference sequence). The CDR3 reads CASSIGGSGAFF. The CDR3 bases are TGTGCCAGTAGTATAGGGGGAAGTGGAGCTTTCTTT.

The chain joins TRBV5-1 to TRBJ2-7, with 9 bases aligning to TRBD1. CDR1 and CDR2 (germline): SGHRS, YFSETQ. The V gene end was trimmed by 0 bases and the J gene end by 6 bases; junction bases not matched to a gene: 7. The CDR3 is 15 residues long. The CDR3 nucleotides read TGCGCCAGCAGCTTGGAGGGACAGGGATATGGCGAGCAGTACTTC. Amino acids: CASSLEGQGYGEQYF.

Note on this clonotype: A single base separates this from a much larger clone, so it may be a read error. The chain is built from TRBV5-1 and TRBJ2-1; D is perhaps TRBD2 (6 bases). Germline V CDR1 and CDR2: SGHRS, YFSETQ. The CDR3 sequence is 19 residues long. The V end lost 0 bases, the J end lost 2 bases, and 21 bases lay between the germline ends. The CDR3 protein is CASSLEGHVAGKAYNEQFF. CDR3 coding DNA: TGCGCCAGCAGCTTGGAGGGGCATGTTGCGGGAAAGGCCTACAATGAGCAGTTCTTC.

This clonotype was observed a handful of times. The genes are TRBV28 and TRBJ2-1; D is perhaps TRBD1 or TRBD2 (6 bases each). The ends were cut back, 5 bases at V and 3 bases at J, with 17 bases in the middle. Per germline, CDR1 MDHEN and CDR2 SYDVKM. The CDR3 runs to 16 residues. The CDR3 DNA is TGTGCCAGCAGTCCCCTAGGGGGGAGAGACTACAATGAGCAGTTCTTC. Residues: CASSPLGGRDYNEQFF.

This clonotype was detected ten times or more. The chain joins TRBV2 to TRBJ2-6, with D hard to call. CDR3 size: 16 residues. Germline CDR1 and CDR2: SNHLY and FYNNEI. V was pared by 4 bases and J by 2 bases, with 12 bases between. CDR3 sequence: CASSGNLAPGANVLTF. CDR3 DNA sequence: TGTGCCAGCAGTGGGAACCTCGCTCCTGGGGCCAACGTCCTGACTTTC.